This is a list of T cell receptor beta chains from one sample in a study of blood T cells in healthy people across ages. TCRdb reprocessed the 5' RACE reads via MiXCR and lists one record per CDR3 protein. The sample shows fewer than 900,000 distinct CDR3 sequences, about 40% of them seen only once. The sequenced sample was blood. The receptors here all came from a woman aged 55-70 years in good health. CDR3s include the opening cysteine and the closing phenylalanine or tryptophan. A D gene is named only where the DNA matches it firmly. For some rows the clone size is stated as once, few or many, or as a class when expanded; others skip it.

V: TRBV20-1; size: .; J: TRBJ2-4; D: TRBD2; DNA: TGCAGTGCTCACCCATTAGGTAGCGGGGGGGCCAAAAACATTCAGTACTTC; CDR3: CSAHPLGSGGAKNIQYF
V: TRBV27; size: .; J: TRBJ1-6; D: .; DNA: TGTGCCAGCGGACAAGACAGTAACTATAATTCACCCCTCCACTTT; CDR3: CASGQDSNYNSPLHF
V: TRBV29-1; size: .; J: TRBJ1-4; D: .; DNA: TGCAGCGTTGAAGGGGGGTTGGGTGAAAAACTGTTTTTT; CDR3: CSVEGGLGEKLFF
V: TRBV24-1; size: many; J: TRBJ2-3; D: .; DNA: TGTGCCACCAGTGAGGCCACCGGAGATACAGATACGCAGTATTTT; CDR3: CATSEATGDTDTQYF
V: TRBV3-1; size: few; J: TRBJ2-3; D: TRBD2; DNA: TGTGCCAGCAGCCAAAGCGGGGGGGCCCCAGATACGCAGTATTTT; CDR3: CASSQSGGAPDTQYF
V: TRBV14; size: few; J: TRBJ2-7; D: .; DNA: TGTGCCAGCAGCCAAGATGGAGTTTCCTCCTACGAGCAGTACTTC; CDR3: CASSQDGVSSYEQYF
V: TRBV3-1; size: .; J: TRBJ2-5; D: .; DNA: TGTGCCAGCAGGTTTATCGGGGCCCAAGAGACCCAGTACTTC; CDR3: CASRFIGAQETQYF
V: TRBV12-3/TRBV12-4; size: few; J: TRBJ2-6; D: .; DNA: TGTGCCAGCAGTTTAGCGTACACGTCTGGGGCCAACGTCCTGACTTTC; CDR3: CASSLAYTSGANVLTF
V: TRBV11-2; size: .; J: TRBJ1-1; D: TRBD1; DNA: TGTGCCAGCAGCTTAGATAGCAGGGGGACCTTAAGCACTGAAGCTTTCTTT; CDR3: CASSLDSRGTLSTEAFF
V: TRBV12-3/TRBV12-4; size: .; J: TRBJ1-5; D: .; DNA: TGTGCCAGCAGTTTGAATGGGATCCGACAGCCCCAGCATTTT; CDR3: CASSLNGIRQPQHF
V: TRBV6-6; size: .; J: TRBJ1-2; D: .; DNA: TGTGCCAGCAGCCGCCAAACAGGGTCCCCTAACTATGGCTACACCTTC; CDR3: CASSRQTGSPNYGYTF
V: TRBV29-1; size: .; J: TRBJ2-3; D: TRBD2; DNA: TGCAGCGTTTACGGGGGGAATACGCAGTATTTT; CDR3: CSVYGGNTQYF
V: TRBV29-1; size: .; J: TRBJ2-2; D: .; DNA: TGCAGCGTTGATGGGGGGGGCGCAGGCACCGGGGAGCTGTTTTTT; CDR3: CSVDGGGAGTGELFF
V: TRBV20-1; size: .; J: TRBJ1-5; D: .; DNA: TGCAGTGCTAGAGATCGGTACTATAGCAATCAGCCCCAGCATTTT; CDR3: CSARDRYYSNQPQHF
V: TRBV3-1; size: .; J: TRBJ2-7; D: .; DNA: TGTGCCAGCAGCCAAGGTGTTGGGGTCTCCTACGAGCAGTACTTC; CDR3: CASSQGVGVSYEQYF
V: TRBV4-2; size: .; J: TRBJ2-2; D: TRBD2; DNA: TGTGCCACCCAGGGACTAGCGGGAAACACCGGGGAGCTGTTTTTT; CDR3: CATQGLAGNTGELFF
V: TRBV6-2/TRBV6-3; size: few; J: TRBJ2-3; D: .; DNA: TGTGCCAGCAGTTACGCTCTGGCTAGCACAGATACGCAGTATTTT; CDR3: CASSYALASTDTQYF
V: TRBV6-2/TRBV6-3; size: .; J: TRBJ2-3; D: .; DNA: TGTGCCAGCAGTTACAGACGGACTGGCACAGATACGCAGTATTTT; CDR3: CASSYRRTGTDTQYF
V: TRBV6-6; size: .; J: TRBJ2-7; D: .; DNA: TGTGCCAGCAGTCATGAGGTTGGCTCCTACAATGAGCAGTACTTC; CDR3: CASSHEVGSYNEQYF
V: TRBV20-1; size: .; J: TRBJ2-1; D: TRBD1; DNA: TGCAGTGCTAGGGACAGGGCCTACAATGAGCAGTTCTTC; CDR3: CSARDRAYNEQFF
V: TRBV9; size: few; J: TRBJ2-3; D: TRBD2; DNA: TGTGCCAGCAGCGTAGCTACGGGACTAGCTTCCCCTAGCACAGATACGCAGTATTTT; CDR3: CASSVATGLASPSTDTQYF
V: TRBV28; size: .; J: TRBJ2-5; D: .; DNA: TGTGCCAGCAGTCCTCCTAAGGGGTGGGGTCAAGAGACCCAGTACTTC; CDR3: CASSPPKGWGQETQYF
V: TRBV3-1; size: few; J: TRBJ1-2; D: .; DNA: TGTGCCAGCAGCCAAGAGGCGGGGTACTATGGCTACACCTTC; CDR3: CASSQEAGYYGYTF
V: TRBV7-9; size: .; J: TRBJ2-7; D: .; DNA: TGTGCCAGCAGCTGGGGAGGGGGCACGGCCGAGCAGTACTTC; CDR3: CASSWGGGTAEQYF
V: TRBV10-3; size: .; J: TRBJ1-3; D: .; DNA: TGTGCCACTCGACCGAGCTCTGGAAACACCATATATTTT; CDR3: CATRPSSGNTIYF
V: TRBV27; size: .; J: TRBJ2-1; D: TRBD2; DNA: TGTGTCAGCAGTTTGGTCCTAGCGGCTAATGAGCAGTTCTTC; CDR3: CVSSLVLAANEQFF
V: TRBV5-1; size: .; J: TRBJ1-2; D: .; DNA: TGCGCCAGCAGCTCCGGACAGCCCGCTAACTATGGCTACACCTTC; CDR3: CASSSGQPANYGYTF
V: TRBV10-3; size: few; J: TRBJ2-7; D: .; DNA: TGTGCCTCCCGCCCCCAGGGGGACTACTACGAGCAGTACTTC; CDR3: CASRPQGDYYEQYF
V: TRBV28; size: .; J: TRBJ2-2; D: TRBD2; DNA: TGTGCCAGCAGTATTCTAGCGGGAGACTCTACCGGGGAGCTGTTTTTT; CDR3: CASSILAGDSTGELFF